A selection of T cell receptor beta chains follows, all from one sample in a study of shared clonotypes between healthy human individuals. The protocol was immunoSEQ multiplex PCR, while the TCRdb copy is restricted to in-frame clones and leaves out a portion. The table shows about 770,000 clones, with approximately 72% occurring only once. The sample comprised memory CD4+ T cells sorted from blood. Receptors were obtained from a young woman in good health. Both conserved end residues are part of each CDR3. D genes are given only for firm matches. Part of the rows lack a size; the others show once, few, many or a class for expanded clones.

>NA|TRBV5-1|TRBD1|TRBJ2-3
TGCGCCAGCAGCTTGGAGGGTAGACCGACAGGGGTTGATACGCAGTATTTT
CASSLEGRPTGVDTQYF
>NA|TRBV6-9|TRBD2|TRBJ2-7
TGTGCCAGCAGTTATTCTACTAGCGTGTCCTACGAGCAGTACTTC
CASSYSTSVSYEQYF
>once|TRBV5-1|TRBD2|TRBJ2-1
TGCGCCAGCAGCTTAGCAAGCGGGAGCTACAATGAGCAGTTCTTC
CASSLASGSYNEQFF
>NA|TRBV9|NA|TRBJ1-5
TGTGCCAGCAGCGTTTCCAGGGATAGCAATCAGCCCCAGCATTTT
CASSVSRDSNQPQHF
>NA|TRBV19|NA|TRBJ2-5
TGTGCCAGTAGTATAGGGTGGACAAGGCGAGAGACCCAGTACTTC
CASSIGWTRRETQYF
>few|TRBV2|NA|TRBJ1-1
TGTGCCAGCAGTGGGGCAGGATCGAGGACTGAAGCTTTCTTT
CASSGAGSRTEAFF
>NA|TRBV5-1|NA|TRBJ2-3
TGCGCCAGCAGCTTGGCGGGGGCCCCAGATACGCAGTATTTT
CASSLAGAPDTQYF
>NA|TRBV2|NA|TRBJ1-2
TGTGCCAGCAGTGAGAGAGGCCCAAACTATGGCTACACCTTC
CASSERGPNYGYTF
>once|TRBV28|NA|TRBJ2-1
TGTGCCAGCAGAATACCAGGGGCCGCACTAAAGTTCTTC
CASRIPGAALKFF
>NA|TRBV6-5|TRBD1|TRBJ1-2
TGTGCCAGCAGTCCGGGACAGGGACTCTTCTATGGCTACACCTTC
CASSPGQGLFYGYTF
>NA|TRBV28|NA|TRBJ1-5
TGTGCCAGCAGCCGGATTCAGGGGCGAAGTGGGCCCCAGCATTTT
CASSRIQGRSGPQHF
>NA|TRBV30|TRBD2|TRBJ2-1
TGTGCCAGAACTAGCGGAGCTAATAATGAGCAGTTCTTC
CARTSGANNEQFF
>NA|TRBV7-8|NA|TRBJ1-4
TGTGCCAGCAGCCCCGGGGGGCCCCTTAATGAAAAACTGTTTTTT
CASSPGGPLNEKLFF
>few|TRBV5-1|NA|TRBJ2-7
TGCGCCAGCAGCTTCGGGGTTGATACGGAGCAGTACTTC
CASSFGVDTEQYF
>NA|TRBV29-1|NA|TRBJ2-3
TGCAGCGTTGAAGTCAGCACAGATACGCAGTATTTT
CSVEVSTDTQYF
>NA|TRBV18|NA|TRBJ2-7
TGTGCCAGCTCACTGACAGGAGGCTACGAGCAGTACTTC
CASSLTGGYEQYF
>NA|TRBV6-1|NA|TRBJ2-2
TGTGCCAGCAAGCCGGGACGAGGGACCGGGGAGCTGTTTTTT
CASKPGRGTGELFF
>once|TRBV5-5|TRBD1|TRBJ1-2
TGTGCCAGCAGCTCGATTCTACAGGGGGCTTTTGGCTACACCTTC
CASSSILQGAFGYTF
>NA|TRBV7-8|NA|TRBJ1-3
TGTGCCAGCAGCCCGGGACCGACCCGACTTTCTGGAAACACCATATATTTT
CASSPGPTRLSGNTIYF
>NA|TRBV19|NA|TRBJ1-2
TGTGCCAGTAGTATAAGGGATGGCTACACCTTC
CASSIRDGYTF
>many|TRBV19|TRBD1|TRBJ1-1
TGTGCCAGTAGTCTACAGGGGGAGGCTGAAGCTTTCTTT
CASSLQGEAEAFF
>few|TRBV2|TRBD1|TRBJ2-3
TGTGCCAGCAACTCCAGGACAGGGAGGTTCGATACGCAGTATTTT
CASNSRTGRFDTQYF
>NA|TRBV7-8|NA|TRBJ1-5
TGTGCCAGCAGCACCCAACGCGATCAGCCCCAGCATTTT
CASSTQRDQPQHF
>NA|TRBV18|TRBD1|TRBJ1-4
TGTGCCAGCTCACCCCAGGGGGCCGGTGAAAAACTGTTTTTT
CASSPQGAGEKLFF